Below are 32 T cell receptor beta chains sequenced from a single sample in a study of human T cells and chemical hapten exposure. The time point denotes: pre-sensitization, week 0. As for treatment: therapeutic diphenylcyclopropenone sensitization with weekly scalp DPC. TCRdb used MiXCR to reprocess the RACE reads, holding one entry per CDR3 protein. Of 120,000 or so distinct CDR3 sequences in the sample, roughly 13% were seen once. The sample was whole blood, taken in connection with sensitization to the hapten diphenylcyclopropenone (DPC). These receptors all come from a woman younger than 30 with alopecia areata. Some clones in this sample may be carry-over from other donors' samples.

This sequence joins TRBV5-1 and TRBJ2-7; TRBD2 matches at 11 bases. CDR3 size: 13 residues. Trimming took 1 base from V and 10 from J; bases not matched to a gene: 4. Germline loops: CDR1 SGHRS, CDR2 YFSETQ. The CDR3 reads CASSLTSGGFQYF. The CDR3 DNA reads TGCGCCAGCAGCTTGACTAGCGGGGGCTTCCAGTACTTC.

This clonotype was observed a few times. The V and J genes are TRBV29-1 and TRBJ2-3; a possible D gene is TRBD1 (6 bases). The CDR3 spans 16 residues. Germline CDR1 reads SQVTM; CDR2 reads ANQGSEA. CDR3 sequence reads: CIPPSRDMGTTDTQYF. The CDR3 DNA reads TGCATCCCACCTTCCCGGGACATGGGGACCACAGATACGCAGTATTTT.

The rearrangement uses TRBV29-1 and TRBJ2-5; unclear D gene. CDR1 is SQVTM and CDR2 is ANQGSEA in the germline V gene. The CDR3 length is 14 residues. V was cut by 4 bases and J by 5 bases, with 17 bases left in between. The CDR3 sequence: CSVANRANRETQYF. In nucleotides, the CDR3 is TGCAGCGTTGCCAATCGGGCCAACCGGGAGACCCAGTACTTC.

This clonotype was seen a few times. This rearrangement joins TRBV6-4 to TRBJ1-2, with D perhaps matching TRBD1 (6 bases). Per germline, CDR1 MRHNA and CDR2 SNTAGT. The CDR3 is 14 amino acids. V was shortened by 7 bases and J by 1 base, with 13 bases between the two germline ends. CDR3 coding DNA: TGTGCCAGCAACCGACAGGTTCTTAACTATGGCTACACCTTC. Its protein is CASNRQVLNYGYTF.

The chain couples TRBV6-5 to TRBJ2-1; maybe TRBD2 (6 bases). Germline values: CDR1 MNHEY, CDR2 SVGAGI. The CDR3 loop spans 13 amino acids. Trimming stripped 6 bases from V and 10 bases from J, with 16 bases between. The CDR3 nucleotides are TGTGCCAGCAGATCCTGGGGAGGAGAGGAGCAGTTCTTC. Amino acids: CASRSWGGEEQFF.

The chain is built from TRBV7-2 and TRBJ2-7; D ambiguous. Germline-derived CDR1 and CDR2 are SGHTA and FQGNSA. V shed 5 bases and J shed 2 bases, with 10 bases lying between them. This CDR3 comprises 13 residues. The CDR3 loop reads CASSPHGAYEQYF. The DNA of the CDR3 is TGTGCCAGCAGCCCCCACGGTGCCTACGAGCAGTACTTC.

This clonotype was found many times. V and J are TRBV10-2 and TRBJ1-1; possible D gene TRBD1, 6 bases. Germline lookup yields CDR1 WSHSY and CDR2 SAAADI. This CDR3 has 14 amino acids. Trimming cost V 7 bases and J 1 base, with 13 bases left between them. The CDR3 bases are TGCGCCAGCACAACCGGGACACCGAACACTGAAGCTTTCTTT. It encodes CASTTGTPNTEAFF.

The V call is TRBV6-2 or TRBV6-3, the J call TRBJ2-7; 13 bases agree with TRBD2. CDR1 is MNHEY and CDR2 is SVGEGT in the germline V gene. The CDR3 consists of 14 residues. Unmatched junction bases numbered 1, after V lost 5 bases and J lost 3 bases. The CDR3 region is CASSRLAGGYEQYF. The CDR3 DNA is TGTGCCAGCAGTCGACTAGCGGGGGGCTACGAGCAGTACTTC.

The V gene is TRBV7-2, the J gene TRBJ2-6; D is uncertain. Germline lookup yields CDR1 SGHTA and CDR2 FQGNSA. The CDR3 covers 15 residues. V lost 1 base to trimming and J lost 2 bases, with 6 bases between them. CDR3 sequence reads: CASSLGPAGANVLTF. In nucleotides, the CDR3 is TGTGCCAGCAGCTTAGGACCCGCTGGGGCCAACGTCCTGACTTTC. Together with reference TRBV7-2 and TRBJ2-6, the CDR3 gives the full variable domain: GAGVSQSPSNKVTEKGKDVELRCDPISGHTALYWYRQSLGQGLEFLIYFQGNSAPDKSGLPSDRFSAERTGGSVSTLTIQRTQQEDSAVYLCASSLGPAGANVLTFGAGSRLTVL.

This clonotype was recorded at least ten times. V and J are TRBV12-3 or TRBV12-4 and TRBJ1-1; D may be TRBD1 (5 bases). The CDR3 length is 16 residues. The V end was cut by 1 base, the J end by 0 bases, with 12 bases between. The DNA of the CDR3 is TGTGCCAGCAGTTTAGGGACACGGATCATGAACACTGAAGCTTTCTTT. It specifies CASSLGTRIMNTEAFF.

This clonotype was observed many times. The rearrangement links TRBV20-1 to TRBJ1-1; D is perhaps TRBD1 (6 bases). V was pared by 3 bases and J by 3 bases, with 11 bases between. CDR1 DFQATT and CDR2 SNEGSKA come from the germline V gene (reference sequence). This CDR3 comprises 13 residues. The CDR3 region has the DNA TGCAGTGCTAGTTGGCAGGGGCACACTGAAGCTTTCTTT. Its protein product is CSASWQGHTEAFF.

This clonotype turned up a few times. The CDR3 is CASSGLNNEQFF. CDR3 coding DNA: TGCGCCAGCAGTGGACTAAACAATGAGCAGTTCTTC. This sequence joins TRBV10-2 and TRBJ2-1; TRBD2 is a possible D gene (5 bases). Germline V gene lookup returns CDR1 WSHSY and CDR2 SAAADI. V was trimmed by 4 bases and J by 5 bases, leaving 6 bases between them. This CDR3 has 12 amino acids.

To note about this clonotype: Its ends do not fully match the called genes, so a read error is possible. The genes are TRBV2 and TRBJ2-6; D gene uncertain. Germline V gene lookup returns CDR1 SNHLY and CDR2 FYNNEI. The CDR3 covers 14 residues. The CDR3 region has the DNA TGTGCCAGTAGTGCAACCTCTGGGGCCAACGTCCTGACTTTC. Encoded protein: CASSATSGANVLTF.

At least ten counts were recorded for this clonotype. This sequence joins TRBV5-4 and TRBJ2-3; D ambiguous. CDR1 is SGHNT and CDR2 is YYREEE in the germline V gene (reference sequence). The CDR3 contains 14 residues. Trimming shortened V by 4 bases and J by 4 bases, and 13 bases separated the two germline ends. CDR3 protein: CASSPRQFADTQYF. DNA for the CDR3: TGTGCCAGCAGCCCGCGGCAGTTCGCAGATACGCAGTATTTT. Supplemented by reference TRBV5-4 and TRBJ2-3, the full variable domain reads ETGVTQSPTHLIKTRGQQVTLRCSSQSGHNTVSWYQQALGQGPQFIFQYYREEENGRGNFPPRFSGLQFPNYSSELNVNALELDDSALYLCASSPRQFADTQYFGPGTRLTVL.

The chain joins TRBV14 to TRBJ2-1, with TRBD2 identical over 10 bases. The CDR3 extends over 16 amino acids. V lost 4 bases, J lost 3 bases, and 6 bases stayed unmatched. The germline V gene has CDR1 SGHDN and CDR2 FVKESK. The CDR3 here is CASSPLRTSGYNEQFF. Written as DNA, the CDR3 is TGTGCCAGCAGCCCACTACGGACTAGCGGCTACAATGAGCAGTTCTTC.

This sequence joins TRBV20-1 and TRBJ2-3; 10 nucleotides line up with TRBD2. Trimming took 4 bases from V and 2 from J; bases not matched to a gene: 12. Germline V gene sequence: CDR1 DFQATT, CDR2 SNEGSKA (reference sequence). CDR3 length: 17 amino acids. The CDR3 DNA is TGCAGTGCTATGGGCCTGCTAGCGGGGGCCGTCACAGATACGCAGTATTTT. Amino acids: CSAMGLLAGAVTDTQYF.

This clonotype occurred many times. This chain uses TRBV5-5 with TRBJ1-4; a possible D gene is TRBD1 (5 bases). V was cut by 3 bases and J by 7 bases, with 7 bases left in between. The CDR3 is 12 residues long. Germline values: CDR1 SGHKS, CDR2 YYEKEE (reference sequence). The CDR3 DNA reads as TGTGCCAGCAGCTCAACAGGTGAAAAACTGTTTTTT. It translates to CASSSTGEKLFF.

This rearrangement joins TRBV7-9 to TRBJ1-2; 7 positions match TRBD1. CDR1 is SEHNR and CDR2 is FQNEAQ in the germline V gene (reference sequence). V lost 5 bases, J lost 4 bases, and 10 bases stayed unmatched. The CDR3 sequence is 15 residues long. CDR3 nucleotides: TGTGCCAGCAGCCGTCAGGGGGTTGCAGTCTATGGCTACACCTTC. Translation: CASSRQGVAVYGYTF.

The rearrangement uses TRBV6-6 and TRBJ1-2, with 8 nucleotides matching TRBD1. V lost 5 bases, J lost 2 bases, and 7 bases stayed unmatched. This CDR3 region has 15 residues. The germline V gene has CDR1 MNHNY and CDR2 SVGAGI (reference sequence). CDR3 sequence: CASSLQGQGNYGYTF. CDR3 nucleotide sequence: TGTGCCAGCAGTCTGCAAGGACAGGGCAACTATGGCTACACCTTC.

The genes are TRBV9 and TRBJ1-6, with D hard to call. The germline CDR1 and CDR2 sequences are SGDLS and YYNGEE. V lost 5 bases and J lost 4, with 10 bases in between. The CDR3 loop spans 14 amino acids. The chain's CDR3 is CASSDDGYNSPLHF. Written as DNA, the CDR3 is TGTGCCAGCAGTGATGATGGATATAATTCACCCCTCCACTTT.

This chain connects TRBV20-1 to TRBJ2-1; TRBD1 aligns across 8 bases. This CDR3 spans 14 amino acids. Germline assignment: CDR1 DFQATT and CDR2 SNEGSKA (reference sequence). J lost 9 bases, V lost 5 bases, and 12 bases had no gene match. The CDR3 loop reads CSAAGGRGQGEQFF. DNA of the CDR3: TGCAGTGCTGCCGGGGGCAGGGGGCAGGGTGAGCAGTTCTTC.

This clonotype came up a few times. The J gene is TRBJ1-5, the V gene TRBV7-2; D gene uncertain. The CDR3 totals 13 residues. CDR1 is SGHTA, CDR2 FQGNSA, per germline. V was trimmed by 4 bases and J by 4 bases, leaving 8 bases between them. In DNA, the CDR3 is TGTGCCAGCAGCTCGAACTATAATCAGCCCCAGCATTTT. Amino acid sequence: CASSSNYNQPQHF.

This clonotype turned up a few times. This chain connects TRBV9 to TRBJ1-1; the D is unclear. The CDR3 is 14 amino acids. The V end was cut by 4 bases, the J end by 6 bases, with 16 bases between. Germline V gives CDR1 SGDLS, CDR2 YYNGEE. In nucleotides, the CDR3 is TGTGCCAGCAGCCCAAAACCTGGGAGAGCTGAAGCTTTCTTT. This codes for CASSPKPGRAEAFF.

This clonotype was observed a few times. The chain links TRBV20-1 to TRBJ1-2; TRBD1 might be the D (6 bases). Trimming cost V 1 base and J 8 bases, with 14 bases left between them. Germline V lookup: CDR1 DFQATT, CDR2 SNEGSKA (reference sequence). CDR3 length: 13 residues. CDR3 nucleotide sequence: TGCAGTGCTAGAGGGGACAACAGACACGGCTACACCTTC. Its protein is CSARGDNRHGYTF.

The chain uses TRBV7-2 and TRBJ2-5, with no clear D. This CDR3 comprises 13 residues. Germline CDR1 and CDR2: SGHTA and FQGNSA. Trimming cost V 5 bases and J 4 bases, with 11 bases left between them. For the CDR3, the DNA is TGTGCCAGCAGCCCCCGCCGGTCAGAGACCCAGTACTTC. Residues: CASSPRRSETQYF.

This clonotype was observed at least ten times. V usage is TRBV12-5 and J usage is TRBJ2-1, with D perhaps matching TRBD1 or TRBD2 (5 bases each). V dropped 2 bases and J dropped 6 bases, with 14 bases sitting between them. The CDR3 totals 15 residues. The germline V gene has CDR1 LGHNT and CDR2 FRNRAP. The CDR3 DNA reads TGTGCTAGTGGTTTGTCCCAGGGACCCAGCAATGAGCAGTTCTTC. Translating it yields CASGLSQGPSNEQFF.

This clonotype was observed a handful of times. The DNA of the CDR3 is TGCAGTGCTAGTGGGCAGGCAGTTGATTCACCCCTCCACTTT. Protein: CSASGQAVDSPLHF. This chain connects TRBV20-1 to TRBJ1-6, with no clear D. The length of the CDR3 is 14 residues. V was trimmed by 3 bases and J by 8 bases, leaving 14 bases between them. Germline assignment: CDR1 DFQATT and CDR2 SNEGSKA (reference sequence).

This chain links TRBV24-1 with TRBJ2-2, with D perhaps being TRBD1 or TRBD2 (5 bases each). V shed 5 bases and J shed 2 bases, with 8 bases lying between them. The CDR3 spans 14 residues. CDR1 is KGHDR and CDR2 is SFDVKD in the germline V gene. The chain's CDR3 is CATSVRDNTGELFF. Here the CDR3 DNA reads TGTGCCACCAGTGTTAGGGACAACACCGGGGAGCTGTTTTTT.

The chain combines TRBV4-3 with TRBJ1-2; D unresolved. In germline, CDR1 is LGHNA, CDR2 YSLEER. This CDR3 is 14 amino acids long. Deletions cut 0 bases from V and 5 bases from J, with 10 bases between. The CDR3 coding sequence is TGCGCCAGCAGCCAAGATAGGAGGAAATATGGCTACACCTTC. Protein sequence: CASSQDRRKYGYTF.

V is TRBV7-9 and J is TRBJ1-1; D not certain. Per germline, CDR1 SEHNR and CDR2 FQNEAQ (reference sequence). V was cut by 5 bases and J by 0 bases, with 13 bases left in between. This CDR3 has 15 residues. The CDR3 DNA reads as TGTGCCAGCAGCGAGGGAGGCAGTCTGAACACTGAAGCTTTCTTT. Translating it yields CASSEGGSLNTEAFF. The full variable domain, rest sourced from reference TRBV7-9 and TRBJ1-1, is DTGVSQNPRHKITKRGQNVTFRCDPISEHNRLYWYRQTLGQGPEFLTYFQNEAQLEKSRLLSDRFSAERPKGSFSTLEIQRTEQGDSAMYLCASSEGGSLNTEAFFGQGTRLTVV.

The V gene is TRBV6-2 or TRBV6-3, the J gene TRBJ2-7, with D perhaps being TRBD1 or TRBD2 (7 bases each). V dropped 5 bases and J dropped 1 base, with 15 bases sitting between them. The CDR3 contains 15 residues. Germline V gives CDR1 MNHEY, CDR2 SVGEGT. The CDR3, as DNA: TGTGCCAGCAGTAGCGCAGGGGGAGGGTCCTACGAGCAGTACTTC. This translates into CASSSAGGGSYEQYF.

This clonotype was recorded many times. The genes are TRBV19 and TRBJ1-2; D may be TRBD1 (6 bases). CDR3 length: 15 amino acids. The germline CDR1 and CDR2 sequences are LNHDA and SQIVND (reference sequence). The V and J ends lost 7 bases and 0 bases respectively, with 15 bases between them. CDR3 sequence (DNA): TGTGCCAGTACCGAAACAGGGATCGCTAACTATGGCTACACCTTC. The encoded protein is CASTETGIANYGYTF. Using reference TRBV19 and TRBJ1-2 for the parts outside the CDR3, the full variable domain is DGGITQSPKYLFRKEGQNVTLSCEQNLNHDAMYWYRQDPGQGLRLIYYSQIVNDFQKGDIAEGYSVSREKKESFPLTVTSAQKNPTAFYLCASTETGIANYGYTFGSGTRLTVV.